Listed below are T cell receptor beta chains from one sample, sequenced in a study of blood T cell repertoires in COVID-19. Clones were sequenced by immunoSEQ multiplex PCR, and TCRdb holds only the in-frame ones, with some missing. The table has some 200,000 clones, roughly 85% seen once. The sequenced sample consisted of peripheral blood. Source of these receptors: a man aged 55 to 70 with active or convalescent COVID-19. Each CDR3 is given with its conserved first and last residue. Each record gives: J gene, clone size, D gene, V gene, CDR3 DNA, CDR3 protein. D genes are given only for firm matches. Size is omitted from some rows. Given values are once, few, many or a class for expanded clones.

TRBJ2-2,-,TRBD2,TRBV24-1,TGTGCCACCAGTGCGATTAGCGGGGTGAACACCGGGGAGCTGTTTTTT,CATSAISGVNTGELFF
TRBJ2-2,few,-,TRBV6-5,TGTGCCAGCTGGAGGGTGGACACCGGGGAGCTGTTTTTT,CASWRVDTGELFF
TRBJ1-2,-,-,TRBV6-1,TGTGCCAGCAGTGAAGCGTACGGCTATGGCTACACCTTC,CASSEAYGYGYTF
TRBJ2-7,-,TRBD1,TRBV19,TGTGCCAGTAGTAAGCAGGGGGCTTTATACGAGCAGTACTTC,CASSKQGALYEQYF
TRBJ2-5,-,TRBD1,TRBV5-1,TGCGCCAGCAGCTTGGCGGGGACAGGGGGCCAAGAGACCCAGTACTTC,CASSLAGTGGQETQYF
TRBJ1-1,-,-,TRBV19,TGTGCCAGTAGTAATCAGGGAATGGCTGAAGCTTTCTTT,CASSNQGMAEAFF
TRBJ1-1,-,TRBD1,TRBV4-1,TGCGCCAGCAGCCAAGGGCAGGGGGCCACTGAAGCTTTCTTT,CASSQGQGATEAFF
TRBJ1-2,-,TRBD1,TRBV5-5,TGTGCCAGCAGCTTTCGGGACAGAAACTATGGCTACACCTTC,CASSFRDRNYGYTF
TRBJ1-5,-,TRBD1,TRBV28,TGTGCCAGCGGTAATGTGGGACAGGGACGATCTGGTCAGCCCCAGCATTTT,CASGNVGQGRSGQPQHF
TRBJ1-1,-,-,TRBV4-1,TGCGCCAGCAGCCAGTACCCTCACACCTTGAACACTGAAGCTTTCTTT,CASSQYPHTLNTEAFF
TRBJ2-7,once,-,TRBV4-2,TGTGCCAGCAGCCAAGTGCTCGGACTCGCTTCCTACGAGCAGTACTTC,CASSQVLGLASYEQYF
TRBJ2-1,-,TRBD2,TRBV5-5,TGTGCCAGCAGCCCGAGACTAGCGGGGGGCACCAATGAGCAGTTCTTC,CASSPRLAGGTNEQFF
TRBJ2-1,-,TRBD1,TRBV9,TGTGCCAGCAGCCCTAGGGGGACAGGGCATATTGAGCAGTTCTTC,CASSPRGTGHIEQFF
TRBJ2-1,-,-,TRBV28,TGTGCCAGCATCCCAGGGGCAGGCCTATACTCCTACAATGAGCAGTTCTTC,CASIPGAGLYSYNEQFF
TRBJ2-7,-,-,TRBV6-1,TGTGCCAGCAGTGAAGGGGGCGGGGGCCCGCAGTACTTC,CASSEGGGGPQYF
TRBJ2-3,-,-,TRBV11-2,TGTGCCAGCAGCTTACGAGGGGGGGCCATAGATACGCAGTATTTT,CASSLRGGAIDTQYF
TRBJ2-2,few,TRBD1,TRBV5-4,TGTGCCAGCAGCGACAGAAGGACAGGGAAGATCGGGGAGCTGTTTTTT,CASSDRRTGKIGELFF
TRBJ1-1,-,TRBD1,TRBV29-1,TGCAGCGTGGACAGGGGAGCTGAAGCTTTCTTT,CSVDRGAEAFF
TRBJ1-2,-,-,TRBV19,TGTGCCAGTCCTGGCGGAGCTAACTATGGCTACACCTTC,CASPGGANYGYTF
TRBJ2-3,-,TRBD1,TRBV11-2,TGTGCCAGCAGCCGGGACAGGGGAGATACGCAGTATTTT,CASSRDRGDTQYF
TRBJ2-2,-,TRBD1,TRBV11-2,TGTGCCAGCAGCTCCCAGACAGGGTCGAACACCGGGGAGCTGTTTTTT,CASSSQTGSNTGELFF
TRBJ2-3,-,-,TRBV7-9,TGTGCCAGCAGCGTCCAAGGGGCCGGAGATACGCAGTATTTT,CASSVQGAGDTQYF